Following are 2 T cell receptor beta chains from one sample sequenced in a study of identifying expanded T cells in peripheral blood. The table came from immunoSEQ multiplex PCR; TCRdb's copy has only in-frame clones and leaves some out. The sample carries 100,000 or so clones, 85% to 90% recorded once. The specimen sequenced was blood. These receptors were collected from a person aged 18 to 75 in good health.

This clone was recorded only once. V is TRBV19 and J is TRBJ1-6; the D is unclear. This CDR3 is built from 16 residues. Germline CDR1 is LNHDA and CDR2 is SQIVND (reference sequence). V was clipped by 4 bases and J by 5 bases, with 15 bases between them. CDR3 amino acids: CASSTTRRKDNSPLHF. The CDR3 DNA is TGTGCCAGTAGTACCACAAGACGGAAAGATAATTCACCCCTCCACTTT.

The J gene is TRBJ2-3, the V gene TRBV7-2; D ambiguous. The CDR3 runs to 13 residues. Trimming cost V 3 bases and J 8 bases, with 12 bases left between them. The germline V gene has CDR1 SGHTA and CDR2 FQGNSA. The CDR3 reads CASSLEGPSTQYF. The CDR3 region has the DNA TGTGCCAGCAGCTTGGAAGGGCCAAGTACGCAGTATTTT. The whole variable domain, filled in from reference TRBV7-2 and TRBJ2-3, reads GAGVSQSPSNKVTEKGKDVELRCDPISGHTALYWYRQSLGQGLEFLIYFQGNSAPDKSGLPSDRFSAERTGGSVSTLTIQRTQQEDSAVYLCASSLEGPSTQYFGPGTRLTVL.